Listed below are T cell receptor beta chains from one sample, sequenced in a study of CD8+CD57+ T cells in acquired aplastic anemia. Using its own MiXCR run on the reads, TCRdb lists one record per CDR3 protein. This table has approximately 190,000 distinct CDR3 sequences, 40% to 50% appearing once. The specimen sequenced was sorted CD4+, CD8+, or CD8+CD57+ T cells (not recorded which) from PBMCs. The source is a human donor with aplastic anemia. CDR3s include the opening cysteine and the closing phenylalanine or tryptophan. The D gene is left open where the match is weak. Not all rows give a size; the values are once, few, many and, for expanded clones, a class.

j_gene	v_gene	d_gene	abundance	CDR3aa	CDR3nt
TRBJ2-5	TRBV7-9	.	.	CASSATGIETQYF	TGTGCCAGCAGCGCCACAGGGATAGAGACCCAGTACTTC
TRBJ2-1	TRBV10-3	TRBD2	.	CAIRSSGSGDEQFF	TGTGCCATCAGAAGTAGCGGGAGTGGCGATGAGCAGTTCTTC
TRBJ1-1	TRBV7-9	.	many	CASSLGEDGTEAFF	TGTGCCAGCAGCCTCGGGGAGGATGGCACTGAAGCTTTCTTT
TRBJ1-1	TRBV19	TRBD1	.	CASRMGQGNTEAFF	TGTGCCAGTAGAATGGGACAGGGGAACACTGAAGCTTTCTTT
TRBJ1-6	TRBV30	.	.	CAWSGGHYNSPLHF	TGTGCCTGGAGTGGAGGGCACTATAATTCACCCCTCCACTTT
TRBJ1-4	TRBV7-2	.	.	CASRTDYGEKLFF	TGTGCCAGCAGGACAGACTACGGAGAAAAACTGTTTTTT
TRBJ1-2	TRBV25-1	TRBD1	.	CASTSDLPGQGYGYTF	TGTGCCAGCACATCAGACTTACCGGGACAGGGGTATGGCTACACCTTC
TRBJ2-7	TRBV2	.	.	CASREGLPYEQYF	TGTGCCAGCAGGGAGGGGCTCCCCTACGAGCAGTACTTC
TRBJ2-3	TRBV30	.	.	CAWSVQVLGPDTQYF	TGTGCCTGGAGTGTACAGGTGTTGGGTCCAGATACGCAGTATTTT
TRBJ2-7	TRBV5-4	.	few	CASSLAPQQYF	TGTGCCAGCAGCTTGGCCCCCCAGCAGTACTTC
TRBJ1-1	TRBV20-1	TRBD1	.	CSALRGRRRDTEAFF	TGCAGTGCCCTAAGGGGGCGCAGACGGGACACTGAAGCTTTCTTT
TRBJ1-5	TRBV6-1	.	.	CASIRMGGDLNQPQHF	TGTGCCAGCATCAGGATGGGGGGGGATCTGAATCAGCCCCAGCATTTT
TRBJ2-5	TRBV2	.	.	CASSELKGETQYF	TGTGCCAGCAGTGAATTAAAGGGGGAGACCCAGTACTTC
TRBJ1-1	TRBV7-6	.	.	CASSLTDVNTEAFF	TGTGCCAGCAGCTTAACGGACGTGAACACTGAAGCTTTCTTT
TRBJ2-5	TRBV5-1	.	once	CASSWGNSALGGRETQYF	TGCGCCAGCAGCTGGGGGAACTCAGCGTTGGGGGGACGAGAGACCCAGTACTTC
TRBJ1-6	TRBV10-3	.	few	CAISESLSRVSYNSPLHF	TGTGCCATCAGTGAGTCACTCTCTAGGGTGTCCTATAATTCACCCCTCCACTTT
TRBJ1-3	TRBV2	.	.	CANRERPSSGNTIYF	TGTGCCAACAGGGAGCGGCCAAGCTCTGGAAACACCATATATTTT
TRBJ1-1	TRBV19	.	.	CASSSKTGNTEAFF	TGTGCCAGTAGTTCCAAGACAGGGAACACTGAAGCTTTCTTT
TRBJ2-2	TRBV7-7	TRBD1	.	CASSGTGWSGELFF	TGTGCTAGCAGCGGGACAGGGTGGTCCGGGGAGCTGTTTTTT
TRBJ2-1	TRBV28	TRBD2	.	CVSSYTSGGTNEQFF	TGTGTCAGCAGTTACACTAGCGGGGGGACCAATGAGCAGTTCTTC
TRBJ1-5	TRBV10-3	.	.	CAISEGRNQPQHF	TGTGCCATCAGTGAAGGGAGAAATCAGCCCCAGCATTTT
TRBJ2-1	TRBV7-6	TRBD2	.	CASSGAGGTSYNEQFF	TGTGCCAGCAGCGGAGCGGGGGGGACCTCCTACAATGAGCAGTTCTTC